This T cell receptor beta chain was identified during a study of blood T cell repertoires in COVID-19. Across the study: The origin of the acute and convalescent COVID-19 samples was the United States, Italy and Spain. PBMCs, B-cell-depleted T cells, or T cells were the source of the cDNA or gDNA that made up the material.

Germline CDR1 reads GTSNPN; CDR2 reads SVGIG (reference sequence). Trimming cost V 1 base and J 6 bases; bases outside gene matches: 4. The length of the CDR3 is 15 residues. The table came from immunoSEQ multiplex PCR; TCRdb's copy has only in-frame clones and leaves some out. Altogether about 130,000 clones are present, over 70% being singletons, with the ten largest covering 3.8%. The rearrangement joins TRBV30 to TRBJ2-1; 12 bases are a match to TRBD1. This sequence originates from a woman aged 50 to 60 with acute or convalescent COVID-19. Sequencing was performed on peripheral blood. CDR3 in DNA: TGTGCCTGGAGTGGCCCGGGACAGGGGGCCAATGAGCAGTTCTTC. Translation: CAWSGPGQGANEQFF.